Listed below are T cell receptor beta chains from one sample, sequenced in a study of cytomegalovirus exposure and HLA in healthy donors. Only in-frame clones appear in the TCRdb table, and some are missing; sequencing was by immunoSEQ multiplex PCR. The table records about 170,000 clones, roughly 80% of them present only once. Sequenced input: PBMCs. The source is a man in his late teens or twenties in good health and CMV-seronegative. The CDR3 runs from the conserved cysteine through the conserved F or W.

CDR3,V,J
CASSLDSGSRYNEQFF,TRBV5-5,TRBJ2-1
CASSRPGTYNTGELFF,TRBV5-6,TRBJ2-2
CASRRKLNTEAFF,TRBV19,TRBJ1-1
CASRSWGLRANEQFF,TRBV2,TRBJ2-1
CASSLGGGAGYGYTF,TRBV6-5,TRBJ1-2
CASRDLIRTNYGYTF,TRBV6-1,TRBJ1-2
CASSLESGAGNEQYF,TRBV7-2,TRBJ2-7
CASSWGADTQYF,TRBV5-1,TRBJ2-3
CASSLDSGPNEQYF,TRBV7-9,TRBJ2-7
CASSSRFMGYTF,TRBV13,TRBJ1-2
CASSQEPSGGSSTDTQYF,TRBV4-2,TRBJ2-3
CASSPVSSGNQPQHF,TRBV6-5,TRBJ1-5
CASSLAVSSSTDTQYF,TRBV7-9,TRBJ2-3
CASSSGPDYGYTF,TRBV7-9,TRBJ1-2
CASSLENEQYF,TRBV5-1,-
CASSLYRGESTEAFF,TRBV7-2,TRBJ1-1
CASSERGGDYGYTF,TRBV6-4,TRBJ1-2
CASTGDGTGYNEQFF,TRBV2,TRBJ2-1
CASSTIAGGSTDTQYF,TRBV19,TRBJ2-3
CASSFGGSQSNEQFF,TRBV28,TRBJ2-1
CASSVLGQGYSPLHF,TRBV25-1,TRBJ1-6
CSGELRRRHNEQFF,TRBV29-1,TRBJ2-1
CASSLRDSFSPLHF,TRBV6-5,TRBJ1-6
CAGSYKIGGADRGYTF,TRBV7-4,TRBJ1-2
CASSPRTAPDTEAFF,TRBV5-1,TRBJ1-1
CASSHHVEAIPYSNQPQHF,TRBV4-1,TRBJ1-5
CASSDSGADTQYF,TRBV6-4,TRBJ2-3
CASSFPTDASGNTIYF,TRBV7-8,TRBJ1-3
CASSQARANYGYTF,TRBV19,TRBJ1-2
CASSKRDSYNEQFF,TRBV18,TRBJ2-1
CASSERGTGRSEQYF,TRBV2,TRBJ2-7
CASSPDGDVQPQHF,TRBV7-9,TRBJ1-5
CASSSLDRGQNYGYTF,TRBV11-3,TRBJ1-2
CASSLADTYFYNEQFF,TRBV7-2,TRBJ2-1
CASSRGTSGRGFDEQFF,TRBV5-4,TRBJ2-1
CASNEGATYNEQFF,TRBV5-6,TRBJ2-1
CASSSQGGQETQYF,TRBV19,TRBJ2-5
CASSSISGRLTNEQFF,TRBV11-2,TRBJ2-1
CSVDSRGYTF,TRBV29-1,TRBJ1-2
CASIQATGGTEAFF,TRBV6-1,TRBJ1-1
CASTSDSEQFF,TRBV5-6,TRBJ2-1
CASSDKPRGSYEQYF,TRBV2,TRBJ2-7
CASEQGNYGYTF,TRBV19,TRBJ1-2
CASSLVSNSYEQYF,TRBV13,-
CASSLVAESAYEQYF,TRBV5-6,TRBJ2-7
CASSPNQGFNYGYTF,TRBV5-8,TRBJ1-2
CSVEEGTSGNEQCF,TRBV29-1,TRBJ2-7
CASSFPGEYEQYF,TRBV7-9,-